The rows below give T cell receptor beta chains drawn from one sample of a study of OX40 agonist ivuxolimab in advanced cancers. Only in-frame clones appear in the TCRdb table, and some are missing; sequencing was by immunoSEQ multiplex PCR. Of about 23,000 clones in the sample, 77% were seen once. The specimen was CD4+ or CD8+ T cells sorted from blood, collected in a trial of the OX40 agonist ivuxolimab. The source is an adult with an advanced solid tumor such as melanoma, head and neck, liver or kidney cancer. Each CDR3 is given with its conserved first and last residue. D genes are given only for firm matches. A clone size is listed for some rows: how often the clone was seen (once, few, many), or a class if it is expanded.

>TRBJ1-6|few|TRBD1|TRBV19
CASSKTGWDNSPLHF
TGTGCCAGTAGTAAGACAGGGTGGGATAATTCACCCCTCCACTTT
>TRBJ2-1|-|-|TRBV7-7
CASSFTESSYNEQFF
TGTGCTAGCAGCTTTACAGAATCCTCCTACAATGAGCAGTTCTTC
>TRBJ2-5|-|-|TRBV30
CAWSVLLGSETQYF
TGTGCCTGGAGTGTACTTCTTGGGTCAGAGACCCAGTACTTC
>TRBJ2-4|-|-|TRBV2
CASSGDGKNIQYF
TGTGCCAGCAGTGGGGACGGAAAAAACATTCAGTACTTC
>TRBJ2-3|-|-|TRBV7-2
CASSLRQGRSTDTQYF
TGTGCCAGCAGCTTAAGGCAGGGCAGATCCACAGATACGCAGTATTTT
>TRBJ1-2|few|-|TRBV2
CASSEYRNNYGYTF
TGTGCCAGCAGTGAATACAGGAATAACTATGGCTACACCTTC
>TRBJ2-7|-|-|TRBV7-2
CASLEGGASLPYEQYF
TGTGCCAGCCTCGAGGGCGGTGCGTCCTTACCCTACGAGCAGTACTTC
>TRBJ2-7|once|-|TRBV11-2
CASSPVGEQYF
TGTGCCAGCAGCCCTGTGGGGGAGCAGTACTTC
>TRBJ2-1|-|-|TRBV7-2
CASSLGPGYLNEQFF
TGTGCCAGCAGCTTAGGGCCAGGGTATTTGAATGAGCAGTTCTTC
>TRBJ2-7|-|TRBD1|TRBV10-2
CASSEPRDRQTYEQYF
TGCGCCAGCAGTGAACCCCGGGACAGGCAAACCTACGAGCAGTACTTC
>TRBJ1-6|-|-|TRBV9
CASSVRGDVRNSPLHF
TGTGCCAGCAGCGTCAGGGGAGATGTGAGGAATTCACCCCTCCACTTT
>TRBJ2-4|-|-|TRBV18
CASSPNRAAKNIQYF
TGTGCCAGCTCACCGAACAGGGCAGCCAAAAACATTCAGTACTTC
>TRBJ2-5|-|-|TRBV18
CASSLNGGSETQYF
TGTGCCAGCTCACTTAACGGGGGTTCGGAGACCCAGTACTTC
>TRBJ2-3|once|-|TRBV18
CASSPPQPTDTQYF
TGTGCCAGCTCACCACCGCAACCCACAGATACGCAGTATTTT
>TRBJ2-5|once|TRBD1|TRBV27
CASASRGRETQYF
TGTGCCAGCGCCTCCAGGGGGCGGGAGACCCAGTACTTC
>TRBJ1-4|-|-|TRBV2
CASISARGNEKLFF
TGTGCCAGCATATCCGCCAGGGGAAATGAAAAACTGTTTTTT
>TRBJ2-7|few|TRBD2|TRBV5-1
CASGLAGFSAEQYF
TGCGCCAGCGGGCTAGCGGGGTTCTCCGCCGAGCAGTACTTC
>TRBJ2-7|-|TRBD2|TRBV19
CASMGLAGGSYEQYF
TGTGCCAGTATGGGACTAGCGGGAGGGTCCTACGAGCAGTACTTC
>TRBJ1-4|few|-|TRBV28
CASSPFDRLSRKLFF
TGTGCCAGCAGTCCCTTCGACAGGTTATCTAGAAAACTGTTTTTT
>TRBJ1-1|-|-|TRBV28
CASSLYGAMNTEAFF
TGTGCCAGCAGTTTATACGGGGCCATGAACACTGAAGCTTTCTTT
>TRBJ1-2|-|-|TRBV28
CASSLGGSDNYGYTF
TGTGCCAGCAGTTTAGGTGGATCCGATAACTATGGCTACACCTTC
>TRBJ1-1|-|-|TRBV28
CASSFKTGGAFF
TGTGCCAGCAGTTTCAAAACAGGCGGAGCTTTCTTT
>TRBJ1-6|-|-|TRBV6-4
CASRERSTGYNSPLHF
TGTGCCAGCAGAGAAAGATCGACGGGATATAATTCACCCCTCCACTTT
>TRBJ2-3|once|TRBD1|TRBV7-2
CASSLGWTGGRTDTQYF
TGTGCCAGCAGCTTAGGCTGGACAGGGGGCCGCACAGATACGCAGTATTTT
>TRBJ1-1|-|-|TRBV19
CASRRGDMNTEAFF
TGTGCCAGTAGACGAGGTGATATGAACACTGAAGCTTTCTTT
>TRBJ2-5|few|-|TRBV29-1
CSVERDSETQYF
TGCAGCGTTGAACGGGACTCCGAGACCCAGTACTTC
>TRBJ2-3|-|TRBD2|TRBV6-4
CASSVGAGGVDTQYF
TGTGCCAGCAGTGTGGGAGCGGGAGGTGTCGATACGCAGTATTTT
>TRBJ1-2|-|TRBD1|TRBV2
CASRQGSYGYTF
TGTGCCAGCAGACAGGGGTCCTATGGCTACACCTTC
>TRBJ2-7|-|TRBD2|TRBV19
CASSIPGGIENEQYF
TGTGCCAGTAGTATACCGGGGGGGATTGAGAACGAGCAGTACTTC
>TRBJ2-7|-|TRBD1|TRBV18
CASSPSGQNYEQYF
TGTGCCAGCTCACCTTCGGGACAGAACTACGAGCAGTACTTC
>TRBJ1-5|few|-|TRBV27
CASSPRTSLGHQPQHF
TGTGCCAGCAGTCCAAGGACCTCACTGGGCCATCAGCCCCAGCATTTT
>TRBJ2-7|few|TRBD1|TRBV7-9
CASSLTRGPSYEQYF
TGTGCCAGCAGCTTGACCAGGGGGCCTTCCTACGAGCAGTACTTC
>TRBJ2-3|-|TRBD2|TRBV29-1
CSVDTGTSAFTDTQYF
TGCAGCGTTGACACGGGGACTAGCGCGTTCACAGATACGCAGTATTTT
>TRBJ1-5|few|-|TRBV30
CAWSVGVGSQPQHF
TGTGCCTGGAGTGTTGGAGTGGGCAGTCAGCCCCAGCATTTT
>TRBJ2-1|-|TRBD1|TRBV5-6
CASSFDRADEQFF
TGTGCCAGCAGCTTTGACAGGGCGGATGAGCAGTTCTTC
>TRBJ2-4|-|-|TRBV9
CASSPGQNKNIQYF
TGTGCCAGCAGCCCCGGACAGAATAAAAACATTCAGTACTTC
>TRBJ2-7|few|-|TRBV5-1
CASSDGRSYEQYF
TGCGCCAGCAGCGACGGACGTTCCTACGAGCAGTACTTC
>TRBJ1-5|-|TRBD1|TRBV19
CASSLRQGGGQPQHF
TGTGCCAGTAGTCTGAGACAGGGAGGGGGGCAGCCCCAGCATTTT
>TRBJ2-1|-|TRBD2|TRBV28
CASSFSGAYNEQFF
TGTGCCAGCAGTTTTAGCGGGGCTTACAATGAGCAGTTCTTC
>TRBJ2-7|-|-|TRBV7-9
CASSLAAGIGEQYF
TGTGCCAGCAGCTTAGCAGCCGGGATCGGCGAGCAGTACTTC
>TRBJ1-2|-|-|TRBV9
CASSGLQVINYGYTF
TGTGCCAGCAGCGGACTACAGGTGATTAACTATGGCTACACCTTC
>TRBJ2-7|-|TRBD2|TRBV28
CASSLARSVWGTSGRLRGEQYF
TGTGCCAGCAGTTTGGCCCGCTCGGTTTGGGGGACTAGCGGGAGACTCCGGGGGGAGCAGTACTTC
>TRBJ2-3|-|-|TRBV5-6
CASSLAFTDTQYF
TGTGCCAGCAGCTTGGCTTTCACAGATACGCAGTATTTT
>TRBJ2-7|few|-|TRBV19
CASSQQGYEQYF
TGTGCCAGTAGTCAACAGGGTTACGAGCAGTACTTC
>TRBJ2-1|-|TRBD2|TRBV18
CASSPPISGRDYNEQFF
TGTGCCAGCTCACCACCCATTAGCGGGAGGGATTACAATGAGCAGTTCTTC
>TRBJ2-3|-|-|TRBV5-6
CASSSVSTDTQYF
TGTGCCAGCAGCTCAGTTAGCACAGATACGCAGTATTTT
>TRBJ2-3|-|TRBD1|TRBV18
CASSPRTGALTDTQYF
TGTGCCAGCTCACCGAGGACAGGGGCCCTCACAGATACGCAGTATTTT
>TRBJ1-1|-|TRBD1|TRBV7-2
CASSYRDRVGSEAFF
TGTGCCAGCAGCTACCGGGACAGGGTAGGTTCTGAAGCTTTCTTT
>TRBJ1-2|-|-|TRBV7-2
CASSIRRSQAGYTF
TGTGCCAGCAGCATTAGGCGATCTCAAGCTGGCTACACCTTC
>TRBJ1-2|-|-|TRBV18
CASSPLDTVRGYTF
TGTGCCAGCTCACCGTTGGACACCGTCAGAGGCTACACCTTC
>TRBJ2-1|-|-|TRBV6-5
CASRNGVTASSEQFF
TGTGCCAGCAGAAACGGGGTAACAGCTTCTAGTGAGCAGTTCTTC
>TRBJ1-4|-|-|TRBV14
CASSLSGAGEKLFF
TGTGCCAGCAGCCTTTCGGGCGCGGGCGAAAAACTGTTTTTT
>TRBJ2-6|-|-|TRBV7-6
CASSLAMRAGSGANVLTF
TGTGCCAGCAGCTTAGCGATGAGGGCAGGCTCTGGGGCCAACGTCCTGACTTTC
>TRBJ2-5|-|-|TRBV11-1
CASSLGGQGWETQYF
TGTGCCAGCAGCTTAGGAGGGCAGGGGTGGGAGACCCAGTACTTC
>TRBJ2-2|-|-|TRBV19
CASSIGLGELFF
TGTGCCAGTAGTATCGGGCTCGGGGAGCTGTTTTTT
>TRBJ1-1|-|-|TRBV28
CASSRRGSSTEAFF
TGTGCCAGCAGCCGCAGGGGCTCTAGTACTGAAGCTTTCTTT
>TRBJ1-1|-|-|TRBV7-9
CASSAYGGLNTEAFF
TGTGCCAGCAGTGCATACGGGGGATTAAACACTGAAGCTTTCTTT